This T cell receptor (beta chain) was documented in a study of blood T cell repertoires in COVID-19. The CDR3 has 16 amino acids. Between the trimmed V and J ends, which lost 0 bases and 1 base, there was a span of 12 bases. CDR1 is SGHTS, CDR2 YDEGEE, per germline. All enrollees were roughly 18 to 89 years old and from about 25 US areas. How the authors handled the data: Estimation of nucleated cell counts was performed using reference gene primer amplification. Sequencing was performed with immunoSEQ multiplex PCR; in TCRdb, only in-frame clones are kept and a portion is missing. From that table come the V and J calls and clone size; the DNA was used to work out D and trimming. The table has about 180,000 clones, approximately 89% seen once.

V usage is TRBV5-8 and J usage is TRBJ2-3; D unresolved. The sequence came from a woman in her thirties or forties with acute COVID-19. The material sequenced was PBMCs or T cells enriched from blood (not recorded which). The CDR3 sequence: CASSLGRRVGTDTQYF. The CDR3 DNA is TGTGCCAGCAGCTTGGGGCGCCGGGTGGGCACAGATACGCAGTATTTT. Full variable domain (outside the CDR3, taken from reference TRBV5-8 and TRBJ2-3): EAGVTQSPTHLIKTRGQQATLRCSPISGHTSVYWYQQALGLGLQFLLWYDEGEERNRGNFPPRFSGRQFPNYSSELNVNALELEDSALYLCASSLGRRVGTDTQYFGPGTRLTVL.